The clone carrying this T cell receptor (beta chain) has only a few counts. Antigen: not known. These data come from a study of cytomegalovirus exposure and HLA in healthy donors. Study at large: There were about 85 million unique TCRs (from HLA-typed donors) in an early data release. General study findings and limits: Researchers had no immune exposure information except CMV serostatus available. Earlier results showed most TCR beta V segments being productive about 90% or about 30% of the time. It was likely that a cluster of highly shared sequence variants was a sequencing artifact.

The PCR contained 60 Vbeta and 13 Jbeta primers. Using immunoSEQ multiplex PCR, the repertoire was profiled, and TCRdb retains in-frame clones only, with some absent. The profile covers roughly 120,000 clones, with 55% to 75% appearing a single time and roughly 9% taken by the ten largest. Sequenced material: PBMCs. The sequence came from a woman in her forties in good health and CMV-seropositive.

CDR3: CASSYFRDSNEKLFF. CDR3 coding DNA: TGTGCCAGCAGCTACTTCCGGGATAGTAATGAAAAACTGTTTTTT. The chain carries TRBV27 and TRBJ1-4, with D hard to call. This CDR3 has 15 amino acids. The V gene lost 6 bases and the J gene lost 4 bases, with 15 bases spanning the gap. Per germline, CDR1 MNHEY and CDR2 SMNVEV (reference sequence).